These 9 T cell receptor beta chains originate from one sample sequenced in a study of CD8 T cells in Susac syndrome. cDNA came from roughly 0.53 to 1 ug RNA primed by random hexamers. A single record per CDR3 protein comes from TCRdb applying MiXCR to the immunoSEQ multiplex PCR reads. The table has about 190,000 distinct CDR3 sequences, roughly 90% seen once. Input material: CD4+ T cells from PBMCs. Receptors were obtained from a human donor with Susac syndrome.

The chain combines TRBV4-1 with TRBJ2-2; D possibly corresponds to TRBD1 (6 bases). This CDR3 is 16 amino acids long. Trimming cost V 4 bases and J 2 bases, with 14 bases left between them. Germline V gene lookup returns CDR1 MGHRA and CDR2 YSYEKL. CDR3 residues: CASSRVGGINTGELFF. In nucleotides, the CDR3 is TGCGCCAGCAGCCGGGTAGGGGGAATAAACACCGGGGAGCTGTTTTTT.

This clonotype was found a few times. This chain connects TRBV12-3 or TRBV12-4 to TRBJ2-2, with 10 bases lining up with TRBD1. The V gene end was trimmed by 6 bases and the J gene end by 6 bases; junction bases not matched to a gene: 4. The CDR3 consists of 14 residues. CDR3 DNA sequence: TGTGCCAGCAGGGGGGACAGGGGCCCCGGGGAGCTGTTTTTT. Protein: CASRGDRGPGELFF.

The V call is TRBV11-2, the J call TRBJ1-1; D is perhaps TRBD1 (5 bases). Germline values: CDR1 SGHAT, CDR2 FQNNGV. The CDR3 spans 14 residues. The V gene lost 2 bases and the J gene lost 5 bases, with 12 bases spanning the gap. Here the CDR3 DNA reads TGTGCCAGCAGCTTACAGGGCGGAGAGACTGAAGCTTTCTTT. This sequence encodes CASSLQGGETEAFF.

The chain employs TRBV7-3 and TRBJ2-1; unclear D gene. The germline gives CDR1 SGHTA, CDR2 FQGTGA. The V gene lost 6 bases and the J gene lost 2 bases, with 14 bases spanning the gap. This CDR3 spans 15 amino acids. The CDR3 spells CASSPLADTYNEQFF. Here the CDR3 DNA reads TGTGCCAGCAGTCCTCTGGCGGATACCTACAATGAGCAGTTCTTC.

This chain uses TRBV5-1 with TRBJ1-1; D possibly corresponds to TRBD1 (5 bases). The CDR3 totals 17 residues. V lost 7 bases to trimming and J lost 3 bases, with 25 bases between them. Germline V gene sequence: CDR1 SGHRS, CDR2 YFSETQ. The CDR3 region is CASRNTGTTRGDTEAFF. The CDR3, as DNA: TGCGCCAGCCGAAATACCGGGACGACCAGAGGGGACACTGAAGCTTTCTTT.

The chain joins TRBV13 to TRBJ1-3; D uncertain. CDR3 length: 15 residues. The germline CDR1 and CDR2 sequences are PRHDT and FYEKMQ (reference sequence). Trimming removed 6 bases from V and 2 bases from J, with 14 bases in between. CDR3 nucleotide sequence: TGTGCCAGCAGAACACTCCAGGCGACTGGAAACACCATATATTTT. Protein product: CASRTLQATGNTIYF.

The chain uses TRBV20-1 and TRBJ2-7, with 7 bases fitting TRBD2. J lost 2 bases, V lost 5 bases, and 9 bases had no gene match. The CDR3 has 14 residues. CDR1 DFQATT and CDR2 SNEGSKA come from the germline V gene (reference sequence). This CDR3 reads CSAPPSGGTYEQYF. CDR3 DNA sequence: TGCAGTGCTCCCCCTAGCGGTGGTACCTACGAGCAGTACTTC.

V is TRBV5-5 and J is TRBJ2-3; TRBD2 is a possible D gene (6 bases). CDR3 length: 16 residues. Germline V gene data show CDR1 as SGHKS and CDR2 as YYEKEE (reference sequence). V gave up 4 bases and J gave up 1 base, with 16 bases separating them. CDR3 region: CASSLLQGGGTDTQYF. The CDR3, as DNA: TGTGCCAGCAGCCTCCTCCAGGGCGGGGGCACAGATACGCAGTATTTT.

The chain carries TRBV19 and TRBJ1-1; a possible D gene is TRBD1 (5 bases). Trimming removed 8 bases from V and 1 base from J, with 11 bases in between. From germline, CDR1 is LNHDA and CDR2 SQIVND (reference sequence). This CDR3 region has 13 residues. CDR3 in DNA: TGTGCCAGTGCGACAGCGGAGAACACTGAAGCTTTCTTT. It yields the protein CASATAENTEAFF.